This T cell receptor (beta chain) stems from a study of T cell clonality in common variable immunodeficiency. Whole-study findings and limits: In common variable immunodeficiency, TCR beta chains reportedly carried fewer deletions and N-nucleotide insertions.

This clone was detected a few times. Its antigen is still unknown. With the read ending 3 residues before the CDR3 end, the germline J gene is used to fill in that end. CDR1 is PRHDT, CDR2 FYEKMQ, per germline (reference sequence). J lost 6 bases, V lost 0 bases, and 7 bases had no gene match. The CDR3 runs 16 residues. Assay used: immunoSEQ multiplex PCR; TCRdb lists only in-frame clones, some missing. Singletons are absent from the sample, which has about 26,000 clones. J is TRBJ2-7 and V is TRBV13; TRBD2 matches 11 bases. This TCR came from a human donor with common variable immunodeficiency. Sequencing used peripheral blood mononuclear cells. The CDR3 protein is CASSLGGASGGSEQYF. The part of the CDR3 DNA that was read is TGTGCCAGCAGCTTAGGCGGGGCTAGCGGGGGGTCCGAG.